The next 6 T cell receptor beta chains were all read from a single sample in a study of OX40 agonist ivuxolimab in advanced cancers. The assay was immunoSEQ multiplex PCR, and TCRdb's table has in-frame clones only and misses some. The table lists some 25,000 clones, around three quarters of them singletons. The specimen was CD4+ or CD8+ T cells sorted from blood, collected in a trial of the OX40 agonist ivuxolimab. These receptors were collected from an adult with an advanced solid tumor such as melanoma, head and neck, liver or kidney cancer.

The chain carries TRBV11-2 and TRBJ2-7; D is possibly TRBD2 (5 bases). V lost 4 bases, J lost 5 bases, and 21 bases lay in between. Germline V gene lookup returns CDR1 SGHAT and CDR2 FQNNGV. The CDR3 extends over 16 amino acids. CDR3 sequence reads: CASSSWLVNAGDEQYF. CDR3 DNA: TGTGCCAGCAGCTCGTGGCTCGTCAACGCGGGCGACGAGCAGTACTTC.

The CDR3 nucleotides are TGTGCCAGCAGCTTCGAAAGCCGTTTCGCTGAAGCTTTCTTT. Encoded protein: CASSFESRFAEAFF. The chain employs TRBV13 and TRBJ1-1; D ambiguous. V was pared by 3 bases and J by 6 bases, with 14 bases between. The CDR3 spans 14 residues. Germline V CDR1 and CDR2: PRHDT, FYEKMQ (reference sequence).

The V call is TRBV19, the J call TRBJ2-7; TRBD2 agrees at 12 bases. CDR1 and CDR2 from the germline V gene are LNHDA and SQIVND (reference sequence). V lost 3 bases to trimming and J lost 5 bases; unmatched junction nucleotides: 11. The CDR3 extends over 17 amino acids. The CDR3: CASSIPRLAGGFNEQYF. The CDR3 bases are TGTGCCAGTAGTATTCCCCGGCTAGCGGGGGGGTTCAACGAGCAGTACTTC.

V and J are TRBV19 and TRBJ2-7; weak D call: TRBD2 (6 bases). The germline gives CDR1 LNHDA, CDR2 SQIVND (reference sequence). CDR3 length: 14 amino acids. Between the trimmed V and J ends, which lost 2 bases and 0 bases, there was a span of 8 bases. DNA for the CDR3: TGTGCCAGTAGTATATATAGCGGCTCCTACGAGCAGTACTTC. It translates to CASSIYSGSYEQYF. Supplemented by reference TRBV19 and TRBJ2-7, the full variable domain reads DGGITQSPKYLFRKEGQNVTLSCEQNLNHDAMYWYRQDPGQGLRLIYYSQIVNDFQKGDIAEGYSVSREKKESFPLTVTSAQKNPTAFYLCASSIYSGSYEQYFGPGTRLTVT.

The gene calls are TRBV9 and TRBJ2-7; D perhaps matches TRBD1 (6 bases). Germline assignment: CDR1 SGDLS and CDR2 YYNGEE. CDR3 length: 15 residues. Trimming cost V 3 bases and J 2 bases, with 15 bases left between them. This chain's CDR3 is CASSARQDHTYEQYF. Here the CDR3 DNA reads TGTGCCAGCAGCGCCAGACAGGACCACACCTACGAGCAGTACTTC.

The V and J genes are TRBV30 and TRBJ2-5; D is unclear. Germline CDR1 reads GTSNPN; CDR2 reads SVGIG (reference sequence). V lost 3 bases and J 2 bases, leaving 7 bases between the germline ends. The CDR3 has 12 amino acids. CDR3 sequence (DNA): TGTGCCTGGAGAGGCACACAAGAGACCCAGTACTTC. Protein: CAWRGTQETQYF.